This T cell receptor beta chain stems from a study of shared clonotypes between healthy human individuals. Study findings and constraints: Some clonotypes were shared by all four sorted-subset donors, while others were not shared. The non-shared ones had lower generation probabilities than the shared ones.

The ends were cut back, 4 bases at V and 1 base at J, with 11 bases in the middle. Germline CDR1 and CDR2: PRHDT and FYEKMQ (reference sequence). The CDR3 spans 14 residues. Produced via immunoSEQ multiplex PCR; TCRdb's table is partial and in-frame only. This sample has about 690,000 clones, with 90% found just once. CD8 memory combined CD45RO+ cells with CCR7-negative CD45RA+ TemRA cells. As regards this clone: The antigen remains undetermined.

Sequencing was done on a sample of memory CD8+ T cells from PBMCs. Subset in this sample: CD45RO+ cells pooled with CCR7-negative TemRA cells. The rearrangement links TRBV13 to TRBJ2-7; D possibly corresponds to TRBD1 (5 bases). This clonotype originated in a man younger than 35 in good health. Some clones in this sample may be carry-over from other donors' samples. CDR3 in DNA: TGTGCCAGCAGCTCGTCAGGGATTTCCTACGAGCAGTACTTC. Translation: CASSSSGISYEQYF.